These 28 T cell receptor beta chains were sequenced from one sample in a study of shared clonotypes between healthy human individuals (dated by TCRdb to 2020 to 2022). To prepare the library, the immunoSEQ multiplex PCR assay was applied. TCRdb obtained this table from immuneACCESS and retained in-frame rearrangements with V and J assigned. These tables miss some clones; where compared with another copy, unresolved V genes account for less than half of the shortfall, and the remainder is unexplained. The sample table records roughly 2,500,000 clones; 80% to 95% of these occur just once. Of the sample, roughly 0.36% falls within the top ten clones. The sequenced material came from naive CD4+ T cells from PBMCs. This specimen's cell subset or site label, per the study, means: CD45RA+ positively selected. These TCRs come from a man aged 18 to 35 in good health. Some clones in this sample may be carry-over from other donors' samples.

This chain uses TRBV7-2 with TRBJ2-7, with D unresolved. From germline, CDR1 is SGHTA and CDR2 FQGNSA. The CDR3 consists of 14 residues. The germline V and J ends were trimmed by 2 bases and 4 bases, with 12 bases remaining between them. CDR3 coding DNA: TGTGCCAGCAGCTTATCCAGTTACGGTTACGAGCAGTACTTC. Its translation: CASSLSSYGYEQYF.

The chain combines TRBV11-2 with TRBJ2-5; D may be TRBD2 (5 bases). The end of the DNA fits TRBJ2-7 better, so the J call may be wrong. From germline, CDR1 is SGHAT and CDR2 FQNNGV. The CDR3 spans 13 residues. The chain's CDR3 is CASYGVGGYEQYF. CDR3 DNA sequence: TGTGCCAGCTACGGGGTTGGAGGTTACGAGCAGTACTTC.

This clone was counted a single time. V and J are TRBV11-2 and TRBJ2-7; a possible D gene is TRBD1 (6 bases). Germline CDR1 is SGHAT and CDR2 is FQNNGV. The CDR3 length is 15 residues. V was shortened by 4 bases and J by 2 bases, with 15 bases between the two germline ends. Here the CDR3 reads CASSSTGTRAYEQYF. The CDR3 DNA follows: TGTGCCAGCAGCTCTACCGGGACACGGGCCTACGAGCAGTACTTC.

The chain employs TRBV5-1 and TRBJ2-5; 7 bases agree with TRBD1. The CDR3 runs to 16 residues. Germline V lookup: CDR1 SGHRS, CDR2 YFSETQ. J was trimmed by 4 bases and V by 2 bases; bases with no gene match: 11. The CDR3 DNA follows: TGCGCCAGCAGCTTTGGGGTTGGACAGGTTGGAGAGACCCAGTACTTC. Translating it yields CASSFGVGQVGETQYF.

The CDR3 region is CASSQGGTGRTYEQYF. In DNA, the CDR3 is TGTGCCAGCAGCCAAGGTGGGACAGGTAGGACCTACGAGCAGTACTTC. The chain has TRBV14 and TRBJ2-7, with TRBD1 identical over 8 bases. Per germline, CDR1 SGHDN and CDR2 FVKESK. V shed 1 base, J shed 2 bases, and the junction held 7 bases outside the gene matches. There are 16 residues in the CDR3.

This clone was observed a single time. The chain couples TRBV4-2 to TRBJ2-4; 9 bases line up with TRBD1. Germline CDR1 is LGHNA and CDR2 is YNFKEQ. The CDR3 length is 16 residues. The trim removed 3 bases at V and 6 bases at J, leaving 9 bases unmatched. The CDR3: CASSHPDRGEGNIQYF. The CDR3 DNA reads as TGTGCCAGCAGCCACCCGGACAGGGGTGAGGGAAACATTCAGTACTTC.

V usage is TRBV4-1 and J usage is TRBJ1-2; D possibly corresponds to TRBD1 (6 bases). V lost 0 bases and J 8 bases, leaving 13 bases between the germline ends. The germline V gene encodes CDR1 MGHRA and CDR2 YSYEKL. CDR3 length equals 14 residues. The CDR3 is CASSQDGGVRGYTF. In DNA form, the CDR3 reads TGCGCCAGCAGCCAAGATGGGGGCGTTAGGGGCTACACCTTC.

The chain has TRBV6-1 and TRBJ2-2, with a weak D call TRBD1 (5 bases). Trimming pared 5 bases from V and 4 bases from J, leaving 14 bases between. The CDR3 contains 15 residues. Looked up from germline, CDR1 is MNHNS and CDR2 is SASEGT. This chain's CDR3 is CASSPMTDRTGELFF. CDR3 sequence (DNA): TGTGCCAGCAGTCCAATGACAGACCGCACCGGGGAGCTGTTTTTT.

CDR3 region: CASSNLAGVHEQFF. DNA of the CDR3: TGTGCCAGCAGCAACTTAGCGGGAGTTCATGAGCAGTTCTTC. The chain links TRBV21-1 to TRBJ2-1; TRBD2 was called by the table and not checked on the DNA. TRBV21-1 is a pseudogene. The CDR3 is 14 residues long.

The chain is built from TRBV5-1 and TRBJ2-5; maybe TRBD1 (7 bases). V lost 2 bases, J lost 1 base, and 21 bases lay in between. The CDR3 loop spans 18 amino acids. Germline assignment: CDR1 SGHRS and CDR2 YFSETQ. The CDR3 DNA follows: TGCGCCAGCAGCTTAGACAGGGCCGGGAGAGAGGCCCAAGAGACCCAGTACTTC. It specifies CASSLDRAGREAQETQYF.

In this sample, this clone turned up a few times. The chain uses TRBV4-2 and TRBJ1-5, with 8 positions matching TRBD1. Germline lookup yields CDR1 LGHNA and CDR2 YNFKEQ. The CDR3 is 15 amino acids. The J segment lost 1 base and the V segment lost 5 bases, leaving 4 bases of the junction unmatched. CDR3 coding DNA: TGTGCCAGCAGCATGGACAGGGTGAGCAATCAGCCCCAGCATTTT. Protein sequence: CASSMDRVSNQPQHF.

This sequence joins TRBV6-6 and TRBJ2-2; no clear D gene. In germline, CDR1 is MNHNY, CDR2 SVGAGI (reference sequence). The CDR3 runs to 13 residues. Deletions cut 3 bases from V and 6 bases from J, with 8 bases between. The CDR3 bases are TGTGCCAGCAGTTATGGCCTGCCCGGGGAGCTGTTTTTT. This codes for CASSYGLPGELFF.

The chain employs TRBV2 and TRBJ1-1, with D unresolved. V was shortened by 8 bases and J by 0 bases, with 10 bases between the two germline ends. CDR1 SNHLY and CDR2 FYNNEI come from the germline V gene. The CDR3 loop spans 13 amino acids. CDR3 DNA sequence: TGTGCCAGCCAAGATGTGGTGAACACTGAAGCTTTCTTT. It yields the protein CASQDVVNTEAFF.

The chain recombines TRBV6-6 with TRBJ1-1; D call uncertain. The CDR3 is made up of 14 amino acids. Germline V gene sequence: CDR1 MNHNY, CDR2 SVGAGI (reference sequence). Trimming cost V 1 base and J 12 bases, with 18 bases left between them. CDR3: CASSYYPDLGLPFF. The CDR3 DNA follows: TGTGCCAGCAGTTACTATCCGGACCTCGGGCTTCCTTTCTTT.

The chain carries TRBV28 and TRBJ2-3; 9 nucleotides align to TRBD2. The CDR3 is made up of 15 amino acids. Germline CDR1 MDHEN, CDR2 SYDVKM. The J segment lost 0 bases and the V segment lost 5 bases, leaving 3 bases of the junction unmatched. The CDR3 DNA reads TGTGCCAGCAGTACTAGCGGGTCTAGCACAGATACGCAGTATTTT. Translating gives CASSTSGSSTDTQYF.

A word on this clone: Other DNA sequences from this sample encode an identical CDR3 as well. The chain couples TRBV5-1 to TRBJ2-2; 7 nucleotides align to TRBD1. CDR3 length: 15 residues. Trimming at V came to 2 bases and at J to 1 base, leaving 2 bases not matched to a gene. Germline V gene sequence: CDR1 SGHRS, CDR2 YFSETQ. The CDR3 nucleotides read TGCGCCAGCAGCTTACAGGGGCAGAACACCGGGGAGCTGTTTTTT. Protein: CASSLQGQNTGELFF. The full variable domain, rest sourced from reference TRBV5-1 and TRBJ2-2, is KAGVTQTPRYLIKTRGQQVTLSCSPISGHRSVSWYQQTPGQGLQFLFEYFSETQRNKGNFPGRFSGRQFSNSRSEMNVSTLELGDSALYLCASSLQGQNTGELFFGEGSRLTVL.

Details on this clone: This CDR3 is also generated by other DNA sequences in the sample. The chain joins TRBV9 to TRBJ1-4, with 11 nucleotides matching TRBD1. V lost 5 bases, J lost 7 bases, and 4 bases stayed unmatched. Germline V lookup: CDR1 SGDLS, CDR2 YYNGEE. The CDR3 has 14 amino acids. Here the CDR3 DNA reads TGTGCCAGCAGTACCGGGACAGGGGGTGAAAAACTGTTTTTT. Translation: CASSTGTGGEKLFF.

The chain carries TRBV4-1 and TRBJ1-2; a weak D match, TRBD1 (6 bases). Germline V lookup: CDR1 MGHRA, CDR2 YSYEKL. The CDR3 covers 16 residues. Trimming removed 1 base at V and 3 bases at J, with 15 bases between. The CDR3 DNA follows: TGCGCCAGCAGCCAAGGACTCGGGGGCGCTGACTATGGCTACACCTTC. As protein: CASSQGLGGADYGYTF.

The V gene is TRBV6-1, the J gene TRBJ2-7; 11 nucleotides line up with TRBD1. The CDR3 consists of 14 residues. Germline CDR1 and CDR2: MNHNS and SASEGT. J was trimmed by 3 bases and V by 5 bases; bases with no gene match: 3. The CDR3 here is CASSSGTGGYEQYF. CDR3 nucleotide sequence: TGTGCCAGCAGTTCCGGGACAGGGGGCTACGAGCAGTACTTC.

About this clone: The same CDR3 is also encoded by other DNA sequences in this sample. V usage is TRBV18 and J usage is TRBJ2-3; 14 positions match TRBD2. V shed 2 bases and J 5 bases; nucleotides not matched to a gene: 0. The CDR3 length is 15 residues. CDR1 is KGHSH, CDR2 LQKENI, per germline. CDR3 protein: CASSPGTSGRDTQYF. In nucleotides, the CDR3 is TGTGCCAGCTCACCAGGGACTAGCGGGAGAGATACGCAGTATTTT.

The rearrangement uses TRBV30 and TRBJ1-5, with TRBD1 matching 10 bases. After removal of 1 base from V and 5 bases from J, the junction contained 8 bases not matched to a gene. The CDR3 is made up of 16 amino acids. Germline V CDR1 and CDR2: GTSNPN, SVGIG (reference sequence). CDR3 amino acids: CAWSGGTGEFHQPQHF. The CDR3 DNA follows: TGTGCCTGGAGTGGGGGGACAGGGGAGTTTCATCAGCCCCAGCATTTT. Filled out from reference TRBV30 and TRBJ1-5, the complete variable domain reads SQTIHQWPATLVQPVGSPLSLECTVEGTSNPNLYWYRQAAGRGLQLLFYSVGIGQISSEVPQNLSASRPQDRQFILSSKKLLLSDSGFYLCAWSGGTGEFHQPQHFGDGTRLSIL.

This chain uses TRBV28 with TRBJ2-7; maybe TRBD1 (5 bases). The CDR3 has 13 residues. Germline V gives CDR1 MDHEN, CDR2 SYDVKM. Trimming shortened V by 4 bases and J by 2 bases, and 9 bases separated the two germline ends. The DNA of the CDR3 is TGTGCCAGCAGTTCAGGGCCCACCTACGAGCAGTACTTC. It codes for CASSSGPTYEQYF.

The chain couples TRBV14 to TRBJ2-1; 10 nucleotides align to TRBD2. V gave up 4 bases and J gave up 5 bases; unmatched junction bases: 8. Germline V gene lookup returns CDR1 SGHDN and CDR2 FVKESK. CDR3 size: 16 residues. The chain's CDR3 is CASSLPGLAVNNEQFF. As DNA, the CDR3 is TGTGCCAGCAGCCTCCCAGGACTAGCGGTGAACAATGAGCAGTTCTTC.

V is TRBV28 and J is TRBJ2-3; 10 nucleotides line up with TRBD2. Germline-derived CDR1 and CDR2 are MDHEN and SYDVKM. V was clipped by 3 bases and J by 0 bases; unmatched bases: 3. This CDR3 is 16 amino acids long. CDR3 region: CASSFWTSGSTDTQYF. The CDR3 nucleotides read TGTGCCAGCAGTTTTTGGACTAGCGGAAGCACAGATACGCAGTATTTT.

The chain uses TRBV5-4 and TRBJ2-5, with D perhaps being TRBD1 or TRBD2 (6 bases each). Trimming left V 0 bases short and J 5 bases short, with 17 bases between. CDR1 and CDR2 (germline): SGHNT, YYREEE (reference sequence). There are 16 residues in the CDR3. In DNA, the CDR3 is TGTGCCAGCAGCTTGGGGGGGGCGGATGGAGTGGAGACCCAGTACTTC. It encodes CASSLGGADGVETQYF. Combining the CDR3 with reference TRBV5-4 and TRBJ2-5 gives the whole variable domain ETGVTQSPTHLIKTRGQQVTLRCSSQSGHNTVSWYQQALGQGPQFIFQYYREEENGRGNFPPRFSGLQFPNYSSELNVNALELDDSALYLCASSLGGADGVETQYFGPGTRLLVL.

The chain recombines TRBV6-4 with TRBJ1-5, with no clear D. Trimming pared 4 bases from V and 4 bases from J, leaving 17 bases between. CDR1 and CDR2 from the germline V gene are MRHNA and SNTAGT. This CDR3 has 16 amino acids. In DNA form, the CDR3 reads TGTGCCAGCAGTGTAAAGTGGCGGAAGGGAAATCAGCCCCAGCATTTT. Translation gives CASSVKWRKGNQPQHF.

The chain has TRBV5-1 and TRBJ2-1, with D uncertain. In germline, CDR1 is SGHRS, CDR2 YFSETQ. The CDR3 length is 15 residues. V shed 4 bases and J shed 9 bases, with 20 bases lying between them. CDR3 sequence reads: CASSLIRATNAEQFF. The DNA of the CDR3 is TGCGCCAGCAGCCTCATCCGGGCTACGAACGCTGAGCAGTTCTTC.

This chain joins TRBV11-3 and TRBJ2-5; TRBD2 is a possible D gene (6 bases). This CDR3 contains 17 residues. The V gene lost 5 bases and the J gene lost 1 base, with 20 bases spanning the gap. Germline V lookup: CDR1 SGHNT, CDR2 YENEEA. CDR3 in amino acids: CASSPGAFGGIQETQYF. DNA for the CDR3: TGTGCCAGCAGCCCAGGAGCCTTTGGGGGGATCCAAGAGACCCAGTACTTC.